What follows describes a single T cell receptor beta chain. The data belong to a study of blood T cell repertoires in COVID-19. The CDR3 sequence is 14 residues long. Trimming stripped 1 base from V and 4 bases from J, with 12 bases between. CDR1 and CDR2 (germline): SGDLS, YYNGEE. The method was immunoSEQ multiplex PCR; TCRdb's version includes in-frame clones alone and lacks a portion of them. Of roughly 350,000 clones listed, about 90% are singletons. This chain connects TRBV9 to TRBJ2-7; D is unclear. The sample was peripheral blood. The TCR originated in a woman aged 30 to 39 with COVID-19, enrolled during active disease. The CDR3: CASSVQTGPYEQYF. CDR3 DNA: TGTGCCAGCAGCGTACAAACCGGTCCATACGAGCAGTACTTC. The whole variable domain, remainder taken from reference TRBV9 and TRBJ2-7, is DSGVTQTPKHLITATGQRVTLRCSPRSGDLSVYWYQQSLDQGLQFLIQYYNGEERAKGNILERFSAQQFPDLHSELNLSSLELGDSALYFCASSVQTGPYEQYFGPGTRLTVT.